A single sample gave rise to the 29 T cell receptor beta chains below, sequenced in a study of beta chain features in type 1 diabetes. Expressed TCRB transcripts were sequenced because the entire RNA isolate underwent reverse transcription. Generated by immunoSEQ multiplex PCR, the TCRdb table keeps only in-frame clones and is missing some. This sample has under 400,000 clones, with around a fifth found just once. The sample comprised naive CD4+ T cells from blood. These receptors all come from a woman younger than 35 in good health.

The chain employs TRBV21-1 and TRBJ2-7; TRBD2 is the table's D call and was not checked against the DNA. TRBV21-1 is a listed pseudogene. The CDR3 spans 14 residues. In DNA form, the CDR3 reads TGTGCCAGCAGCAAAAGCCGGGTAGGCGACGAGCAGTACTTC. Translation gives CASSKSRVGDEQYF.

In DNA form, the CDR3 reads TGTGCCAGCAGCTTAGCGGCGGGCGGGAGTGTCACCGGGGAGCTGTTTTTT. This codes for CASSLAAGGSVTGELFF. V is TRBV7-8 and J is TRBJ2-2; TRBD2 matches 7 bases. Looked up from germline, CDR1 is SGHVS and CDR2 is FQNEAQ. CDR3 size: 17 residues. With V trimmed by 0 bases and J by 4 bases, 8 bases remained unmatched.

The V gene is TRBV18, the J gene TRBJ1-1; TRBD1 agrees at 11 bases. The ends lost 3 bases at V and 0 bases at J; junction bases unmatched: 9. Germline assignment: CDR1 KGHSH and CDR2 LQKENI. The CDR3 extends over 18 amino acids. This CDR3 is CASSPTGTGGGMNTEAFF. The CDR3 coding sequence is TGTGCCAGCTCACCTACCGGGACAGGGGGAGGCATGAACACTGAAGCTTTCTTT.

The rearrangement joins TRBV5-1 to TRBJ2-5; D is perhaps TRBD1 (6 bases). Germline loops: CDR1 SGHRS, CDR2 YFSETQ. Trimming pared 2 bases from V and 4 bases from J, leaving 15 bases between. The CDR3 spans 15 residues. The CDR3 nucleotides are TGCGCCAGCAGCTTTCAGGGGACGGTGGGAGAGACCCAGTACTTC. This codes for CASSFQGTVGETQYF.

This clone has only a few counts. The chain uses TRBV7-8 and TRBJ1-1; maybe TRBD1 (6 bases). Germline values: CDR1 SGHVS, CDR2 FQNEAQ. This CDR3 has 14 amino acids. V was clipped by 1 base and J by 5 bases, with 11 bases between them. The CDR3 reads CASSLGGRGTEAFF. In nucleotides, the CDR3 is TGTGCCAGCAGCTTAGGAGGAAGGGGGACTGAAGCTTTCTTT. Using reference TRBV7-8 and TRBJ1-1 for the parts outside the CDR3, the full variable domain is GAGVSQSPRYKVAKRGQDVALRCDPISGHVSLFWYQQALGQGPEFLTYFQNEAQLDKSGLPSDRFFAERPEGSVSTLKIQRTQQEDSAVYLCASSLGGRGTEAFFGQGTRLTVV.

This clone was found a few times. The V call is TRBV14, the J call TRBJ2-7; TRBD2 is a possible D gene (5 bases). The V gene's germline CDR1 is SGHDN and CDR2 FVKESK. The CDR3 is 15 residues long. The ends were cut back, 2 bases at V and 3 bases at J, with 14 bases in the middle. The CDR3 is CASSQLGREGYEQYF. The CDR3 DNA follows: TGTGCCAGCAGCCAACTCGGGCGCGAGGGCTACGAGCAGTACTTC. Full variable domain (remainder filled in from reference TRBV14 and TRBJ2-7): EAGVTQFPSHSVIEKGQTVTLRCDPISGHDNLYWYRRVMGKEIKFLLHFVKESKQDESGMPNNRFLAERTGGTYSTLKVQPAELEDSGVYFCASSQLGREGYEQYFGPGTRLTVT.

The V and J genes are TRBV11-2 and TRBJ2-3; a weak D match, TRBD1 (6 bases). Germline-derived CDR1 and CDR2 are SGHAT and FQNNGV. The CDR3 runs to 15 residues. V was clipped by 5 bases and J by 1 base, with 13 bases between them. The CDR3 DNA follows: TGTGCCAGCAGCACCCTGGGACAACGCACAGATACGCAGTATTTT. Protein sequence: CASSTLGQRTDTQYF. The full variable domain, completed using reference TRBV11-2 and TRBJ2-3, is EAGVAQSPRYKIIEKRQSVAFWCNPISGHATLYWYQQILGQGPKLLIQFQNNGVVDDSQLPKDRFSAERLKGVDSTLKIQPAKLEDSAVYLCASSTLGQRTDTQYFGPGTRLTVL.

The chain carries TRBV2 and TRBJ2-7; TRBD2 agrees at 8 bases. The CDR3 has 14 residues. Germline V gene lookup returns CDR1 SNHLY and CDR2 FYNNEI. V lost 4 bases to trimming and J lost 5 bases; unmatched junction nucleotides: 7. The CDR3 region has the DNA TGTGCCAGCAGTGGGCAGGGGACTAGTGACGAGCAGTACTTC. It translates to CASSGQGTSDEQYF.

The genes are TRBV19 and TRBJ2-1, with a tentative D call TRBD1 (6 bases). Trimming shortened V by 5 bases and J by 5 bases, and 13 bases separated the two germline ends. CDR1 is LNHDA and CDR2 is SQIVND in the germline V gene (reference sequence). The CDR3 loop spans 14 amino acids. The CDR3 DNA reads TGTGCCAGTAGTGGGGGCGGAAGGAACAATGAGCAGTTCTTC. This encodes CASSGGGRNNEQFF.

This clone came up a few times. The V gene is TRBV5-1, the J gene TRBJ1-5, with a weak D call TRBD1 (5 bases). CDR1 is SGHRS and CDR2 is YFSETQ in the germline V gene. V shed 0 bases and J shed 9 bases, with 13 bases lying between them. The CDR3 extends over 14 amino acids. Written as DNA, the CDR3 is TGCGCCAGCAGCTTGGGCGCGGGGCGGGGGCCCCAGCATTTT. This encodes CASSLGAGRGPQHF. Combining the CDR3 with reference TRBV5-1 and TRBJ1-5 gives the whole variable domain KAGVTQTPRYLIKTRGQQVTLSCSPISGHRSVSWYQQTPGQGLQFLFEYFSETQRNKGNFPGRFSGRQFSNSRSEMNVSTLELGDSALYLCASSLGAGRGPQHFGDGTRLSIL.

The CDR3 DNA reads TGTGCCAGCGGCACCAGACTGCTGTTAAATCAGCCCCAGCATTTT. Encoded protein: CASGTRLLLNQPQHF. This rearrangement joins TRBV6-6 to TRBJ1-5; D is unclear. CDR1 is MNHNY, CDR2 SVGAGI, per germline (reference sequence). V lost 8 bases and J lost 4, with 18 bases in between. This CDR3 is 15 amino acids long.

This clone was detected a few times. This chain's CDR3 is CASSQGGSRGYTF. The CDR3 region has the DNA TGTGCCAGCAGTCAAGGAGGGTCACGAGGCTACACCTTC. J is TRBJ1-2 and V is TRBV13; no reliable D call. V was shortened by 6 bases and J by 8 bases, with 16 bases between the two germline ends. Germline CDR1 is PRHDT and CDR2 is FYEKMQ (reference sequence). The CDR3 has 13 residues.

This clone occurred a few times. The CDR3 DNA follows: TGCGCCAGCAGCGGGCAGGGGACAGATGAGCAGTTCTTC. It encodes CASSGQGTDEQFF. V is TRBV5-1 and J is TRBJ2-1, with TRBD1 matching 7 bases. CDR3 length: 13 residues. Germline CDR1 SGHRS, CDR2 YFSETQ. Germline trimming cut 4 bases from V and 8 bases from J; bases unmatched to any gene: 6.

This clone was seen a handful of times. V and J are TRBV4-2 and TRBJ2-3; D is ambiguous. Germline V gene lookup returns CDR1 LGHNA and CDR2 YNFKEQ. V was shortened by 0 bases and J by 6 bases, with 4 bases between the two germline ends. This CDR3 region has 12 residues. CDR3 sequence (DNA): TGTGCCAGCAGCCAAGACGGGGATACGCAGTATTTT. This gives the protein CASSQDGDTQYF.

This chain uses TRBV19 with TRBJ2-1; maybe TRBD2 (6 bases). CDR1 is LNHDA, CDR2 SQIVND, per germline (reference sequence). The germline V and J ends were trimmed by 4 bases and 7 bases, with 11 bases remaining between them. This CDR3 comprises 13 residues. The CDR3 region has the DNA TGTGCCAGTAGTACCCACCTAGCGAATGAGCAGTTCTTC. It yields the protein CASSTHLANEQFF.

This clone was counted between two and nine times. The chain couples TRBV7-2 to TRBJ2-7; 11 bases map to TRBD2. The V and J ends lost 4 bases and 0 bases, in that order; junction bases with no gene match: 5. The CDR3 consists of 16 residues. CDR1 and CDR2 from the germline V gene are SGHTA and FQGNSA. Written as DNA, the CDR3 is TGTGCCAGCAGCTCTCCCGGGACTAGCGGCTCCTACGAGCAGTACTTC. Its protein product is CASSSPGTSGSYEQYF.

This clone came up a few times. The chain combines TRBV12-5 with TRBJ2-4, with D uncertain. Per the germline V gene, CDR1 is LGHNT and CDR2 is FRNRAP. There are 14 residues in the CDR3. The ends were cut back, 0 bases at V and 9 bases at J, with 12 bases in the middle. In nucleotides, the CDR3 is TGTGCTAGTGGTTTGGTTCCCTTTACGGGCATTCAGTACTTC. Amino acids: CASGLVPFTGIQYF.

This sequence joins TRBV4-2 and TRBJ2-5; 11 nucleotides agree with TRBD2. V was clipped by 4 bases and J by 7 bases; unmatched bases: 11. This CDR3 spans 16 amino acids. Germline CDR1 LGHNA, CDR2 YNFKEQ. CDR3 sequence: CASSRSGSGGGWTQYF. DNA for the CDR3: TGTGCCAGCAGCCGAAGCGGTAGCGGGGGGGGGTGGACCCAGTACTTC.

The chain has TRBV7-9 and TRBJ1-6; D uncertain. CDR1 is SEHNR, CDR2 FQNEAQ, per germline (reference sequence). This CDR3 is 14 amino acids long. Trimming cost V 5 bases and J 7 bases, with 12 bases left between them. The CDR3 region is CASSPMAENSPLHF. CDR3 bases: TGTGCCAGCAGCCCGATGGCGGAGAATTCACCCCTCCACTTT. Variable domain in full (rest from reference TRBV7-9 and TRBJ1-6): DTGVSQNPRHKITKRGQNVTFRCDPISEHNRLYWYRQTLGQGPEFLTYFQNEAQLEKSRLLSDRFSAERPKGSFSTLEIQRTEQGDSAMYLCASSPMAENSPLHFGNGTRLTVT.

This clone has just a few counts. The gene calls are TRBV4-1 and TRBJ2-3, with D possibly being TRBD1 (5 bases). This CDR3 has 15 amino acids. Trimming left V 5 bases short and J 10 bases short, with 22 bases between. Germline V gene data show CDR1 as MGHRA and CDR2 as YSYEKL. The CDR3 loop is CASSVPGWGSRAQYF. As DNA, the CDR3 is TGCGCCAGCAGCGTCCCCGGTTGGGGCTCCCGTGCGCAGTATTTT.

The genes are TRBV25-1 and TRBJ2-5; D is ambiguous. V lost 5 bases, J lost 1 base, and 11 bases lay in between. The germline V gene encodes CDR1 MGHDK and CDR2 SYGVNS. CDR3 length equals 14 residues. CDR3 sequence reads: CASSQAGSQETQYF. The CDR3 nucleotides are TGTGCCAGCAGTCAGGCTGGCAGCCAAGAGACCCAGTACTTC.

There are a few counts of this clone. The chain combines TRBV7-9 with TRBJ2-1, with 10 bases aligning to TRBD2. CDR3 size: 19 residues. V was pared by 1 base and J by 0 bases, with 9 bases of the junction left unmatched. Per germline, CDR1 SEHNR and CDR2 FQNEAQ (reference sequence). The CDR3 spells CASSLGRGLARSSYNEQFF. The CDR3 DNA follows: TGTGCCAGCAGCTTAGGTCGGGGACTAGCGAGGAGCTCCTACAATGAGCAGTTCTTC.

The chain couples TRBV2 to TRBJ1-4, with a weak D call TRBD1 (6 bases). CDR1 and CDR2 from the germline V gene are SNHLY and FYNNEI. The CDR3 spans 14 residues. Trimming stripped 2 bases from V and 6 bases from J, with 10 bases between. The CDR3 DNA is TGTGCCAGCAGTGAACGGGGGGCGTATGAAAAACTGTTTTTT. This translates into CASSERGAYEKLFF.

This clone was seen a few times. The chain carries TRBV2 and TRBJ1-1; no clear D. Trimming took off 7 bases at V and 0 bases at J, with 12 bases between the two ends. The CDR3 is 14 residues long. From germline, CDR1 is SNHLY and CDR2 FYNNEI. This CDR3 reads CASKLGELNTEAFF. Here the CDR3 DNA reads TGTGCCAGCAAGCTAGGCGAACTGAACACTGAAGCTTTCTTT. The entire variable domain, with the rest obtained from reference TRBV2 and TRBJ1-1, is as follows: EPEVTQTPSHQVTQMGQEVILRCVPISNHLYFYWYRQILGQKVEFLVSFYNNEISEKSEIFDDQFSVERPDGSNFTLKIRSTKLEDSAMYFCASKLGELNTEAFFGQGTRLTVV.

A word on this clone: Other DNA sequences in this sample translate to the same CDR3. V usage is TRBV30 and J usage is TRBJ1-5, with D hard to call. The CDR3 is 12 amino acids. The germline CDR1 and CDR2 sequences are GTSNPN and SVGIG (reference sequence). With 3 bases removed from V and 4 bases from J, the gap between germline ends came to 7 bases. The CDR3 region has the DNA TGTGCCTGGAGCCGGGGAAATCAGCCCCAGCATTTT. Its protein is CAWSRGNQPQHF.

The gene calls are TRBV7-9 and TRBJ2-5; D is uncertain. The CDR3 covers 15 residues. Germline assignment: CDR1 SEHNR and CDR2 FQNEAQ (reference sequence). Trimming took 5 bases from V and 1 from J, leaving 14 bases between them. This CDR3 is CASSPLAAGQETQYF. The CDR3 DNA follows: TGTGCCAGCAGCCCGCTTGCGGCCGGCCAAGAGACCCAGTACTTC.

This chain joins TRBV9 and TRBJ2-1, with D possibly matching TRBD1 (6 bases). Germline CDR1 SGDLS, CDR2 YYNGEE. The CDR3 extends over 15 amino acids. The V and J ends lost 7 bases and 7 bases respectively, with 21 bases between them. The CDR3 spells CASSPSQGPQNEQFF. CDR3 nucleotides: TGTGCCAGCTCTCCTTCTCAGGGGCCCCAGAATGAGCAGTTCTTC. Full variable domain (rest looked up from reference TRBV9 and TRBJ2-1): DSGVTQTPKHLITATGQRVTLRCSPRSGDLSVYWYQQSLDQGLQFLIQYYNGEERAKGNILERFSAQQFPDLHSELNLSSLELGDSALYFCASSPSQGPQNEQFFGPGTRLTVL.

This sequence joins TRBV19 and TRBJ2-2, with 7 bases matching TRBD2. The CDR3 contains 13 residues. V shed 5 bases, J shed 7 bases, and the junction held 4 bases outside the gene matches. Germline V lookup: CDR1 LNHDA, CDR2 SQIVND (reference sequence). This chain's CDR3 is CASSYQRGGELFF. The CDR3 bases are TGTGCCAGTAGTTACCAGCGGGGCGGGGAGCTGTTTTTT.

The chain couples TRBV12-5 to TRBJ2-2, with TRBD1 matching 7 bases. This CDR3 has 14 amino acids. V lost 6 bases, J lost 3 bases, and 4 bases stayed unmatched. Germline loops: CDR1 LGHNT, CDR2 FRNRAP. The CDR3 nucleotides are TGTGCTAGTGGATCCCAGGGGGACACCGGGGAGCTGTTTTTT. Encoded protein: CASGSQGDTGELFF.